Listed below are T cell receptor beta chains from one sample, sequenced in a study of shared clonotypes between healthy human individuals. Profiling relied on immunoSEQ multiplex PCR, and the TCRdb table lists in-frame clones only, not all of them. The sample has more than 400,000 clones, almost 97% seen once; the top ten hold less than 0.06%. Specimen: naive CD4+ T cells sorted from blood. These TCRs come from a young woman in good health. Each CDR3 is given with its conserved first and last residue. The D gene is left open where the match is weak.

v_gene,d_gene,j_gene,CDR3nt,CDR3aa
TRBV5-3,TRBD2,TRBJ2-3,TGTGCCAGAAGCGGGGGACTAGCGGGAGGAACAGATACGCAGTATTTT,CARSGGLAGGTDTQYF
TRBV30,TRBD1,TRBJ2-1,TGTGCCTTCAACAGGGGGAGCTCCTACAATGAGCAGTTCTTC,CAFNRGSSYNEQFF
TRBV2,.,TRBJ2-7,TGTGCCAGCAGTGTTGGGGGTTTCTCCTACGAGCAGTACTTC,CASSVGGFSYEQYF
TRBV5-1,.,TRBJ2-1,TGCGCCAGCAGCTTGGTTTCCGGACAAACCATAATTCGTGAGCAGTTCTTC,CASSLVSGQTIIREQFF
TRBV28,.,TRBJ2-7,TGTGCCAGCAGTCGACCGACCACGTACGAGCAGTACTTC,CASSRPTTYEQYF
TRBV30,TRBD2,TRBJ2-4,TGTGCCTGGAGAATGGCTAGCGGGAACATTCAGTACTTC,CAWRMASGNIQYF
TRBV19,TRBD1,TRBJ1-5,TGTGCCAGTAGTATGTACAGGGGATACGATCAGCCCCAGCATTTT,CASSMYRGYDQPQHF
TRBV7-2,.,TRBJ1-1,TGTGCCAGCAGCTTATGGGGTACTGAAGCTTTCTTT,CASSLWGTEAFF
TRBV6-5,TRBD1,TRBJ2-2,TGTGCCAGCAGAGACAGGGTTGACGGGGAGCTGTTTTTT,CASRDRVDGELFF
TRBV7-9,TRBD1,TRBJ2-7,TGTGCCAGCAGCCAAAGACAGGGGGCAAACGAGCAGTACTTC,CASSQRQGANEQYF